This passage covers 9 T cell receptor beta chains from one sample sequenced in a study of metastatic and nonmetastatic thyroid tumors. TCRdb redid the clone calls on the PCR reads using MiXCR. The top ten clones hold around 21% of a sample with about 21,000 clones, approximately 16% of them seen once. Every patient was untreated before thyroid surgery. The sequenced sample was blood. Every receptor here comes from a male donor with papillary thyroid cancer or a benign thyroid nodule (not recorded which). Some clones in this sample may be carry-over from other donors' samples.

This clone was recorded only once. The rearrangement joins TRBV20-1 to TRBJ2-1, with D possibly matching TRBD2 (5 bases). CDR1 and CDR2 (germline): DFQATT, SNEGSKA (reference sequence). The V gene lost 6 bases and the J gene lost 9 bases, with 21 bases spanning the gap. The CDR3 totals 14 residues. The CDR3, as DNA: TGCAGTGCCACCGTATCCCAGGACTTGGGTGAGCAGTTCTTC. This sequence encodes CSATVSQDLGEQFF.

This clone was seen repeatedly, ten times or more. The genes are TRBV29-1 and TRBJ2-5; 14 bases line up with TRBD2. Germline V gives CDR1 SQVTM, CDR2 ANQGSEA. The CDR3 spans 14 residues. V dropped 6 bases and J dropped 1; count of bases not matched to a gene: 1. The CDR3 spells CSVGLAGGQETQYF. The CDR3 region has the DNA TGCAGCGTCGGACTAGCGGGAGGCCAAGAGACCCAGTACTTC.

This clone was seen ten or more times. A much larger clonotype is one base distant, so this may be a read error. Other DNA sequences in this specimen translate into the identical CDR3. J is TRBJ2-6 and V is TRBV15, with D maybe TRBD1 (5 bases). The CDR3 is made up of 13 amino acids. Germline CDR1 reads LNHNV; CDR2 reads YYDKDF (reference sequence). The DNA of the CDR3 is TGTGCCACCAGCAGAGCTGGGGCCAACGTCCTGACCTTC. The encoded protein is CATSRAGANVLTF.

In this sample, this clone turned up many times. This chain links TRBV4-2 with TRBJ1-2; 8 bases are a match to TRBD1. The CDR3 runs 15 residues. Germline loops: CDR1 LGHNA, CDR2 YNFKEQ. Trimming at V came to 3 bases and at J to 8 bases, leaving 11 bases not matched to a gene. The chain's CDR3 is CASSHKDRGSEGYTF. The CDR3 region has the DNA TGTGCCAGCAGCCATAAAGACAGGGGATCGGAGGGCTACACCTTC.

Comment on this clone: A much bigger clone sits one base away, suggesting this may be a read error. The same CDR3 can be traced to other DNA sequences in this sample. V gene TRBV20-1 combines with J gene TRBJ2-4; the D gene is possibly TRBD2 (5 bases). CDR1 DFQATT and CDR2 SNEGSKA come from the germline V gene (reference sequence). This CDR3 spans 13 amino acids. CDR3 sequence reads: CSAQDRGENIQYF. Written as DNA, the CDR3 is TGTAGTGCCCAGGACCGGGGAGAAAACATTCAGTACTTC.

Note on this clone: A read error may be the cause here, since a much bigger clone is one base away. This chain links TRBV5-6 with TRBJ1-5; D gene ambiguous. CDR1 is SGHDT and CDR2 is YYEEEE in the germline V gene. The CDR3 totals 12 residues. Written as DNA, the CDR3 is TGTGCCAGCAGCTTGGGGGCTCAGCCCAAGCATTTT. It encodes CASSLGAQPKHF. The entire variable domain, with the rest obtained from reference TRBV5-6 and TRBJ1-5, is as follows: DAGVTQSPTHLIKTRGQQVTLRCSPKSGHDTVSWYQQALGQGPQFIFQYYEEEERQRGNFPDRFSGHQFPNYSSELNVNALLLGDSALYLCASSLGAQPKHFGDGTRLSIL.

In this sample, this clone turned up a few times. A much larger clone is a single base away; this may be a read error. This CDR3 reads CASSRGQAETQYF. The CDR3 DNA is TGTGCCAGCAGTCGAGGACAGGCAGAGACCCAGTACTTC. This chain links TRBV2 with TRBJ2-5, with 7 bases matching TRBD1. CDR1 is SNHLY, CDR2 FYNNEI, per germline. The CDR3 contains 13 residues. V was clipped by 5 bases and J by 4 bases; unmatched bases: 4.

In this sample, this clone is medium-sized. The gene calls are TRBV28 and TRBJ1-2; a possible D gene is TRBD1 (5 bases). The CDR3 extends over 13 amino acids. Between the trimmed V and J ends, which lost 1 base and 7 bases, there was a span of 10 bases. CDR1 is MDHEN, CDR2 SYDVKM, per germline. CDR3 loop: CASSLSRGSGYTF. The CDR3 region has the DNA TGTGCCAGCAGTTTATCCCGGGGGTCTGGCTACACCTTC.

This clone was picked up many times. The genes are TRBV6-5 and TRBJ2-7; 8 nucleotides match TRBD1. The CDR3 loop spans 16 amino acids. The J segment lost 4 bases and the V segment lost 0 bases, leaving 8 bases of the junction unmatched. The V gene's germline CDR1 is MNHEY and CDR2 SVGAGI. For the CDR3, the DNA is TGTGCCAGCAGTTACTCGATACAGGGGGTCATTTACGAGCAGTACTTC. Translating gives CASSYSIQGVIYEQYF.